These T cell receptor beta chains were read from a single sample in a study of radiation and T cells in renal cell carcinoma. The repertoire was sequenced with immunoSEQ multiplex PCR; TCRdb's copy has only in-frame clones and lacks some. Of 150,000 or so clones listed, about nine tenths are singletons. The sample was blood, taken from a patient whose treatment included radiotherapy and nephrectomy. Source of these receptors: a woman between 65 and 79 years old with renal cell carcinoma. Each CDR3 is given with its conserved first and last residue. The D gene is left open where the match is weak. Size is stated for part of the rows, as once, few or many counts, or as a class when the clone is expanded.

V gene	D gene	clone size	J gene	CDR3 length	CDR3 DNA	CDR3 protein
TRBV9	.	once	TRBJ1-2	14	TGTGCCAGCAGAGACCCGGGGAGAAACTATGGCTACACCTTC	CASRDPGRNYGYTF
TRBV7-2	.	.	TRBJ2-3	14	TGTGCCAGCAGCTCAAAGCCTAGCGCAGATACGCAGTATTTT	CASSSKPSADTQYF
TRBV6-5	.	.	TRBJ1-2	13	TGTGCCAGCAGTTCTTACGTTAACTATGGCTACACCTTC	CASSSYVNYGYTF
TRBV7-3	.	.	TRBJ2-5	15	TGTGCCAGCAGCTTGAGGGACTCCCCCCTGGAGACCCAGTACTTC	CASSLRDSPLETQYF
TRBV18	.	.	TRBJ1-5	13	TGTGCCAGCTCACCGCAAGACAATCAGCCCCAGCATTTT	CASSPQDNQPQHF
TRBV4-3	.	few	TRBJ1-1	16	TGCGCCAGCAGTCACACAATGGGACCTGGGAACACTGAAGCTTTCTTT	CASSHTMGPGNTEAFF
TRBV2	TRBD1	.	TRBJ1-1	14	TGTGCCAGCAGCGGACAGGGCATGGACACTGAAGCTTTCTTT	CASSGQGMDTEAFF
TRBV4-1	TRBD2	.	TRBJ2-3	19	TGCGCCAGCAGCCAAGAGGCCCTAGCGGGGGGGATTTACACATATACGCAGTATTTT	CASSQEALAGGIYTYTQYF
TRBV4-2	.	.	TRBJ1-5	17	TGTGCCAGCAGCCAAGACTTGCGCAGGAGAAGCAATCAGCCCCAGCATTTT	CASSQDLRRRSNQPQHF
TRBV19	TRBD2	once	TRBJ2-2	15	TGTGCCAGTAGCCGACTAGCGAAGAGCACCGGGGAGCTGTTTTTT	CASSRLAKSTGELFF
TRBV7-2	TRBD2	.	TRBJ2-1	16	TGTGCCAGCAGCCTCGGACTAGCGGGGGGGTCGGATGAGCAGTTCTTC	CASSLGLAGGSDEQFF
TRBV28	.	.	TRBJ1-6	14	TGTGCCAGCAGGGGATCGGGGTGGGGTTCACCCCTCCACTTT	CASRGSGWGSPLHF
TRBV11-3	.	.	TRBJ1-5	17	TGTGCCAGCAGCTTAGAACAGGGTGGGCAGGGGTATCAGCCCCAGCATTTT	CASSLEQGGQGYQPQHF
TRBV27	TRBD1	.	TRBJ1-3	14	TGTGCCAGCAAGAGGGACAGGCTGGGAAACACCATATATTTT	CASKRDRLGNTIYF
TRBV6-5	TRBD1	once	TRBJ1-2	13	TGTGCCAGCACCCCGCCAGGGGGGGGTGGCTACACCTTC	CASTPPGGGGYTF
TRBV4-3	.	.	TRBJ1-2	15	TGCGCCAGCAGCCAAGAAGCGAACAGCAACTATGGCTACACCTTC	CASSQEANSNYGYTF
TRBV7-2	.	.	TRBJ1-2	11	TGTGCCAGCAGCTTAGCAAAGGACTACACCTTC	CASSLAKDYTF
TRBV30	.	.	TRBJ1-1	14	TGTGCCTGGGGCATTCCCGGGGGGGGCACTGAAGCTTTCTTT	CAWGIPGGGTEAFF
TRBV5-6	.	.	TRBJ2-2	17	TGTGCCAGCAGCTTCTGGCGGACCTTTTGGGACACCGGGGAGCTGTTTTTT	CASSFWRTFWDTGELFF
TRBV28	.	.	TRBJ2-5	13	TGTGCCAGCAGTCCGGGACCGCAAGAGACCCAGTACTTC	CASSPGPQETQYF
TRBV4-1	.	.	TRBJ2-7	16	TGCGCCAGCAGCCAAGTAGGGGGGCAGCGAGCCTACGAGCAGTACTTC	CASSQVGGQRAYEQYF
TRBV7-2	.	.	TRBJ2-7	14	TGTGCCAGCAGCTTACGGGACGGGGCTTACGAGCAGTACTTC	CASSLRDGAYEQYF
TRBV6-1	TRBD2	once	TRBJ2-7	15	TGTGCCAGCAGTCTCGAGCGGGGGCCTACCTACGAGCAGTACTTC	CASSLERGPTYEQYF
TRBV19	.	.	TRBJ1-5	14	TGTGCCAGTACCTCTTTGGGGCCAAATCAGCCCCAGCATTTT	CASTSLGPNQPQHF
TRBV6-6	TRBD2	.	TRBJ2-7	14	TGTGCCAGCAGTTACGGGGGGGGGTTTTACGAGCAGTACTTC	CASSYGGGFYEQYF
TRBV5-4	TRBD2	.	TRBJ2-5	14	TGTGCCAGCAGCCCAACTAGCGGGGAAGAGACCCAGTACTTC	CASSPTSGEETQYF
TRBV6-1	.	.	TRBJ1-2	13	TGTGCCAGCGAGACTCAGACATACTATGGCTACACCTTC	CASETQTYYGYTF
TRBV7-8	.	.	TRBJ2-7	13	TGTGCCAGCAGCCTGGGACTTTCCTACGAGCAGTACTTC	CASSLGLSYEQYF
TRBV19	.	.	TRBJ2-7	14	TGTGCCAGTAGTCGAGGGGGTGTCTCCTACGAGCAGTACTTC	CASSRGGVSYEQYF
TRBV19	.	.	TRBJ2-2	15	TGTGCCAGTCGGGGGAGGACACTCAACACCGGGGAGCTGTTTTTT	CASRGRTLNTGELFF
TRBV9	.	.	TRBJ1-2	13	TGTGCCAGCAGCGTAGAAGCTAACTATGGCTACACCTTC	CASSVEANYGYTF
TRBV5-1	TRBD2	.	TRBJ2-1	16	TGCGCCAGCAGCTTGGTGTCTAGCGGTTCCTACAATGAGCAGTTCTTC	CASSLVSSGSYNEQFF
TRBV9	.	.	TRBJ1-4	13	TGTGCCAGCAGCGTAGATGGAGGGGAAAAACTGTTTTTT	CASSVDGGEKLFF
TRBV6-5	TRBD1	.	TRBJ1-5	15	TGTGCCAGCAGTGGAGGACAGGGTGGCAATCAGCCCCAGCATTTT	CASSGGQGGNQPQHF
TRBV5-1	TRBD2	once	TRBJ2-5	17	TGCGCCAGCAGCTTTGGGCTAGCGGGGGCAAAACGGGAGACCCAGTACTTC	CASSFGLAGAKRETQYF
TRBV11-3	.	.	TRBJ2-7	15	TGTGCCAGCAGCTTAGATGGCGGGGATAACTACGAGCAGTACTTC	CASSLDGGDNYEQYF
TRBV5-1	.	.	TRBJ2-2	16	TGCGCCAGCAGCTTGGCCAACGGGGGCCCCACCGGGGAGCTGTTTTTT	CASSLANGGPTGELFF
TRBV7-7	.	.	TRBJ1-5	13	TGTGCTAGCAGCCATGGATGGGATCAGCCCCAGCATTTT	CASSHGWDQPQHF
TRBV19	TRBD2	.	TRBJ2-3	18	TGTGCCAGTAGTATCGAAATTCCGCGGGGGGGCCAAATAAATACGCAGTATTTT	CASSIEIPRGGQINTQYF
TRBV5-1	TRBD2	once	TRBJ2-7	15	TGCGCCAGCAGCCCGGGACTAGCGGGGACCTACGAGCAGTACTTC	CASSPGLAGTYEQYF
TRBV28	TRBD1	.	TRBJ2-2	15	TGTGCCAGCAGACCAGGGGGCTTGAACACCGGGGAGCTGTTTTTT	CASRPGGLNTGELFF
TRBV6-4	TRBD1	.	TRBJ2-1	13	TGTGCCAGCAGGGCCCAGGGGGCTGGTGAGCAGTTCTTC	CASRAQGAGEQFF
TRBV7-9	TRBD1	.	TRBJ2-1	15	TGTGCCAGCAGCCCGCCGGGACAGGGTTACAATGAGCAGTTCTTC	CASSPPGQGYNEQFF
TRBV6-5	.	.	TRBJ1-3	16	TGTGCCAGCAGTTACAGGGACCTGCACTCTGGAAACACCATATATTTT	CASSYRDLHSGNTIYF
TRBV23-1	TRBD1	.	TRBJ1-5	22	TGCGCCAGCAGTCAAAGAAGGGACAGGGGGAGCCTTCCTCCTCTTATTAATCAGCCCCAGCATTTT	CASSQRRDRGSLPPLINQPQHF
TRBV6-5	TRBD2	.	TRBJ2-1	14	TGTGCCAGCACCCAAGCGGGGGGGCCCAATGAGCAGTTCTTC	CASTQAGGPNEQFF
TRBV4-1	.	.	TRBJ1-2	15	TGCGCCAGCAGCCAAGATCTGGCGGGTAACTATGGCTACACCTTC	CASSQDLAGNYGYTF
TRBV7-9	TRBD2	.	TRBJ2-5	14	TGTGCCAGCAGCTTACGGGGGGGCTACGAGACCCAGTACTTC	CASSLRGGYETQYF
TRBV4-3	.	.	TRBJ1-4	20	TGCGCCAGCAGCCAAGATTGGTTTAGGGCAGGAGTCGCAACTAATGAAAAACTGTTTTTT	CASSQDWFRAGVATNEKLFF
TRBV9	.	.	TRBJ1-6	14	TGTGCCAGCAGCCTGTCGGGGGACAATTCACCCCTCCACTTT	CASSLSGDNSPLHF
TRBV6-4	TRBD1	.	TRBJ1-6	17	TGTGCCAGCAGTGACTCGAACCAAACAGGGGGCACATCACCCCTCCACTTT	CASSDSNQTGGTSPLHF
TRBV7-2	.	.	TRBJ2-5	15	TGTGCCAGCAGATCAACAGGGTCTAAGGGAGAGACCCAGTACTTC	CASRSTGSKGETQYF
TRBV9	TRBD1	.	TRBJ2-5	16	TGTGCCAGCAGCGCTTCGACAGGGGCAATTGGAGAGACCCAGTACTTC	CASSASTGAIGETQYF
TRBV10-3	.	.	TRBJ2-1	15	TGTGCCATCAGTGAGAGCGCCGGGACATCAAATGAGCAGTTCTTC	CAISESAGTSNEQFF
TRBV19	.	few	TRBJ2-1	13	TGTGCCAGTAGTTCAGGGATCTACAATGAGCAGTTCTTC	CASSSGIYNEQFF
TRBV30	.	few	TRBJ1-1	15	TGTGCCTGGAGTGGGATTGGGGGGCCGGGAACTGAAGCTTTCTTT	CAWSGIGGPGTEAFF
TRBV7-6	TRBD1	.	TRBJ1-1	13	TGTGCCAGCAGCTTAGGACAGGGAACCGAAGCTTTCTTT	CASSLGQGTEAFF
TRBV10-3	.	once	TRBJ1-5	12	TGTGCCATCAGTGAGGGGTATCAGCCCCAGCATTTT	CAISEGYQPQHF
TRBV28	TRBD1	.	TRBJ1-2	13	TGTGCCAGCAGTGAGGGGGCAAGGGGTGGCTACACCTTC	CASSEGARGGYTF
TRBV30	.	.	TRBJ1-1	12	TGTGCCTGGGGACAGAGAAACACTGAAGCTTTCTTT	CAWGQRNTEAFF